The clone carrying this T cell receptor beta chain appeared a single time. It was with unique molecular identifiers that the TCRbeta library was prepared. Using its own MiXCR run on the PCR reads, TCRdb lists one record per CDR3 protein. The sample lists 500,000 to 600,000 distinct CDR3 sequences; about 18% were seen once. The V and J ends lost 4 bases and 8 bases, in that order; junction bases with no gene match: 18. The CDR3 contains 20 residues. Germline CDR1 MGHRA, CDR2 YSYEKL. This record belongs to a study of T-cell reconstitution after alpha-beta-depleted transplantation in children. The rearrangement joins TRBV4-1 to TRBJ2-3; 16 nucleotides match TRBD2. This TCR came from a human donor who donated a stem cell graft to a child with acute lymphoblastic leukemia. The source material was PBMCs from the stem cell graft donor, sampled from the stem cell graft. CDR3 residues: CASSRAGTSGRAIPSGTQYF. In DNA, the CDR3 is TGCGCCAGCAGCCGCGCCGGGACTAGCGGGAGGGCCATTCCATCCGGTACGCAGTATTTT.